These T cell receptor beta chains were read from a single sample in a study of shared clonotypes between healthy human individuals. The assay was immunoSEQ multiplex PCR, and TCRdb's table has in-frame clones only and misses some. The table records approximately 2,300,000 clones, approximately 90% of them present only once. Sequenced material: naive CD4+ T cells from PBMCs. All receptors derive from a man aged 18 to 30 in good health. Some clones in this sample may be carry-over from other donors' samples. Both conserved end residues are part of each CDR3. D genes are given only for firm matches. Only some rows state a clone size, as once, few, many or a class for expanded clones.

size	V	D	J	DNA	CDR3
-	TRBV30	-	TRBJ1-1	TGTGCCTGGACCGAGGGGTGGGGGAGGACTGAAGCTTTCTTT	CAWTEGWGRTEAFF
-	TRBV18	-	TRBJ2-3	TGTGCCAGCTCAAAGGCGTCTGGCACAGATACGCAGTATTTT	CASSKASGTDTQYF
-	TRBV5-1	-	TRBJ2-5	TGCGCCAGCAGCCCCGGCGGGCGGTTGGATCCGCAAGAGACCCAGTACTTC	CASSPGGRLDPQETQYF
-	TRBV28	TRBD2	TRBJ2-3	TGTGCCAGCAGTTTATGGGCTAGCGGGAGCGGGACAGATACGCAGTATTTT	CASSLWASGSGTDTQYF
-	TRBV9	TRBD1	TRBJ2-1	TGTGCCAGCAGCCCCACAGGGGGCGTTCACAATGAGCAGTTCTTC	CASSPTGGVHNEQFF
-	TRBV28	TRBD1	TRBJ1-1	TGTGCCAGCACGCGGGGGACAGAGGCTGAAGCTTTCTTT	CASTRGTEAEAFF
-	TRBV7-2	-	TRBJ2-1	TGTGCCAGCAGCCTCCGGGACCGTCCCTACAATGAGCAGTTCTTC	CASSLRDRPYNEQFF
-	TRBV18	-	TRBJ1-5	TGTGCCAGCTCAAGGTGGGCATCGGGGGGCAATCAGCCCCAGCATTTT	CASSRWASGGNQPQHF
-	TRBV27	-	TRBJ2-4	TGTGCCAGCAGTTTGAGGGCCCCCCTGTTGGCGGTCAAAAACATTCAGTACTTC	CASSLRAPLLAVKNIQYF
-	TRBV11-3	-	TRBJ2-7	TGTGCCAGCAGCGCTGGACAGTCCTACGAGCAGTACTTC	CASSAGQSYEQYF
-	TRBV18	-	TRBJ1-2	TGTGCCAGCTCACCACCGTCGGAAAGGTTCGGCTACACCTTC	CASSPPSERFGYTF
-	TRBV18	-	TRBJ1-1	TGTGCCAGCTCAGAGAACACTGAAGCTTTCTTT	CASSENTEAFF
-	TRBV5-1	-	TRBJ2-3	TGCGCCAGCAGGGACGAAGCAAAACCTGTCCCTGGAGATACGCAGTATTTT	CASRDEAKPVPGDTQYF
-	TRBV5-1	TRBD2	TRBJ2-1	TGCGCCAGCAGCTGGGGACTAGCGGGAGACGACGACAATGAGCAGTTCTTC	CASSWGLAGDDDNEQFF
-	TRBV4-3	-	TRBJ1-2	TGCGCCAGCAGCCAAGAAGCGCTTCTCCCATCGGACGGCTACACCTTC	CASSQEALLPSDGYTF
-	TRBV1	-	TRBJ2-1	TGCACCAGCAGCCAAGACCTAAGGCGGCAGGGGGCGAACAATGAGCAGTTCTTC	CTSSQDLRRQGANNEQFF
-	TRBV5-4	-	TRBJ2-1	TGTGCCAGCAGCCCGGCGACCCTTTACAATGAGCAGTTCTTC	CASSPATLYNEQFF
-	TRBV7-2	-	TRBJ1-2	TGTGCCAGCAGCTACCAGAACTATGGCTACACCTTC	CASSYQNYGYTF
-	TRBV18	TRBD1	TRBJ1-2	TGTGCCAGCTCCCGGGGACAGGAGATCTATGGCTACACCTTC	CASSRGQEIYGYTF
-	TRBV28	-	TRBJ2-1	TGTGCCAGCAGGGTCGACCGATACAATGAGCAGTTCTTC	CASRVDRYNEQFF
-	TRBV11-2	TRBD1	TRBJ2-7	TGTGCCAGCAGCTTAGATCGACAGGGGGCCTACGAGCAGTACTTC	CASSLDRQGAYEQYF
-	TRBV5-1	TRBD1	TRBJ1-3	TGCGCCAGCAGCTTCACCCCGGGACAGCCTGGAAACACCATATATTTT	CASSFTPGQPGNTIYF
-	TRBV7-9	-	TRBJ2-7	TGTGCCAGCAGCTTATCCTACGAGCAGTACTTC	CASSLSYEQYF
-	TRBV10-3	-	TRBJ1-2	TGTGCCACCCGGGCTTATGGCTACACCTTC	CATRAYGYTF
-	TRBV5-1	-	TRBJ1-2	TGCGCCAGCAGCTTGGATTTGCATAACTATGGCTACACCTTC	CASSLDLHNYGYTF
-	TRBV28	TRBD1	TRBJ1-1	TGTGCCAGCAGTCCCCCCGGACAGGCCTTACTTGAAGCTTTCTTT	CASSPPGQALLEAFF
-	TRBV30	-	TRBJ1-5	TGTGCCTGGAGTAACGGCAATCAGCCCCAGCATTTT	CAWSNGNQPQHF
-	TRBV18	-	TRBJ1-2	TGTGCCAGCTCACCGGACGGTAACTATGGCTACACCTTC	CASSPDGNYGYTF
-	TRBV29-1	-	TRBJ2-7	TGCAGCGTTGCCCGCCCTGGGTCTGGGACGTACGAGCAGTACTTC	CSVARPGSGTYEQYF
-	TRBV5-5	-	TRBJ1-1	TGTGCCAGCAGCCCCCCGGTCGGGCTTACCCGGGCTTTCTTT	CASSPPVGLTRAFF
once	TRBV9	-	TRBJ1-2	TGTGCCAGCAGCGTAGCTAGAGGGTACGGCTATGGCTACACCTTC	CASSVARGYGYGYTF
-	TRBV28	-	TRBJ2-1	TGTGCCAGCAGACCAACGCGGAGCTCCTACAATGAGCAGTTCTTC	CASRPTRSSYNEQFF
-	TRBV6-5	-	TRBJ2-3	TGTGCCAGCAGTGTGACTAGCACAGATACGCAGTATTTT	CASSVTSTDTQYF
once	TRBV9	-	TRBJ2-1	TGTGCCAGCAGCGTGGGGGTCGCCGCAGGCAATACCTACAATGAGCAGTTCTTC	CASSVGVAAGNTYNEQFF
-	TRBV5-5	TRBD2	TRBJ2-3	TGTGCCAGCAGCTTGGGTAGGGGTGCGGGAGGGCCGGCAGATACGCAGTATTTT	CASSLGRGAGGPADTQYF
once	TRBV19	-	TRBJ2-7	TGTGCCAGTAGTATCCTCCGGGACACTTTTGGAGGCGAGCAGTACTTC	CASSILRDTFGGEQYF
-	TRBV2	-	TRBJ1-4	TGTGCCAGCACTCTATTGGGGGTCGGTGAAAAACTGTTTTTT	CASTLLGVGEKLFF
-	TRBV7-9	-	TRBJ2-3	TGTGCCAGCAGCTTAGCCACACAGGGCTATACGCAGTATTTT	CASSLATQGYTQYF
-	TRBV7-9	-	TRBJ2-5	TGTGCCAGCAGCTTGGCAGGGGTGGAGACCCAGTACTTC	CASSLAGVETQYF
-	TRBV7-3	TRBD2	TRBJ2-1	TGTGCCAGCAGCTTAGGGGGCGCGTCAGCGGGAGGTGGTGAGCAGTTCTTC	CASSLGGASAGGGEQFF
-	TRBV18	TRBD1	TRBJ2-7	TGTGCCAGCTCCCAGGTCAACCCCGGGACAGGGGCCGAGCAGTACTTC	CASSQVNPGTGAEQYF
once	TRBV7-3	-	TRBJ2-5	TGTGCCAGCAGCGTCGGGCCCCTTCGGACCCAGTACTTC	CASSVGPLRTQYF
once	TRBV4-2	-	TRBJ2-1	TGTGCCAGCAGCCAAATACGCGACAATGAGCAGTTCTTC	CASSQIRDNEQFF
-	TRBV19	-	TRBJ2-6	TGTGCCAGTAGACCCTCTGGGGCCAACGTCCTGACTTTC	CASRPSGANVLTF
few	TRBV5-1	-	TRBJ2-5	TGCGCCAGCAGCCCCCGGTCGGGGGAGACCCAGTACTTC	CASSPRSGETQYF
-	TRBV7-6	TRBD2	TRBJ2-7	TGTGCCAGCAGCCCCCCGGGACTAGACTACGAGCAGTACTTC	CASSPPGLDYEQYF
-	TRBV18	TRBD1	TRBJ1-2	TGTGCCAGCTCACCAGTAGCGGGACAGGGTGGCTATGGCTACACCTTC	CASSPVAGQGGYGYTF
-	TRBV30	TRBD1	TRBJ1-2	TGTGCCTGGGGCGGGACAGGGGGGTTCTATGGCTACACCTTC	CAWGGTGGFYGYTF
-	TRBV4-1	-	TRBJ2-1	TGCGCCAGCAGCCGTACAGGGCGTCTCGAGTCCTACAATGAGCAGTTCTTC	CASSRTGRLESYNEQFF
-	TRBV11-2	-	TRBJ1-2	TGTGCCAGCAGCCCTCAGATGGGTAGGGGGTTATATGGCTACACCTTC	CASSPQMGRGLYGYTF
-	TRBV5-4	TRBD2	TRBJ2-3	TGTGCCAGCCGAAGGACTAGCGGATCCACAGATACGCAGTATTTT	CASRRTSGSTDTQYF
-	TRBV27	TRBD2	TRBJ2-1	TGTGCCAGCCTAGCGGGACTAGCGGGAGGGCACAATGAGCAGTTCTTC	CASLAGLAGGHNEQFF
-	TRBV18	-	TRBJ1-1	TGTGCCAGCTCACCCCTTAGGACGAACACTGAAGCTTTCTTT	CASSPLRTNTEAFF